A selection of T cell receptor beta chains follows, all from one sample in a study of siplizumab effects on memory and regulatory T cells. Sequenced by immunoSEQ multiplex PCR; TCRdb stores in-frame clones only, minus some. The data hold approximately 100,000 clones, with around 93% observed a single time. Sequenced material: non-Treg CD4+ T cells sorted from blood. The receptors shown here come from a human donor in good health. The CDR3 runs from the conserved cysteine through the conserved F or W. A D gene is named only where the DNA matches it firmly. Not every row has a clone size; where given, it reads once, few, many or a size class.

.	TRBV5-1	TRBJ1-2	.	TGCGCCAGCAGGGGTGGTATTACAGGGTCGTATGGCTACACCTTC	CASRGGITGSYGYTF
TRBD1	TRBV5-1	TRBJ2-7	.	TGCGCCAGCAGCTTGACCGACAGGGGTAGGGACGAGCAGTACTTC	CASSLTDRGRDEQYF
.	TRBV10-2	TRBJ1-1	few	TGCGCCAGCAGACAGGGATCTACTGAAGCTTTCTTT	CASRQGSTEAFF
.	TRBV10-2	TRBJ1-2	.	TGCGCCAGCAGTGGGGGGACCTACTATGGCTACACCTTC	CASSGGTYYGYTF
.	TRBV28	TRBJ2-7	.	TGTGCCAGCAGTTCATACAATGAAGGACTATACGAGCAGTACTTC	CASSSYNEGLYEQYF
.	TRBV5-4	TRBJ2-3	.	TGTGCCAGCAGCTTGTATGGTGGCGGGGCTTCGACAGATACGCAGTATTTT	CASSLYGGGASTDTQYF
.	TRBV11-1	TRBJ2-1	.	TGTGCCAGCAGCTTAGAGAACGACGGCAGGGTAGGACCCAATGAGCAGTTCTTC	CASSLENDGRVGPNEQFF
.	TRBV18	TRBJ1-3	once	TGTGCCAGCTCCCTTATGTCGGGGGCCCTTACTGGAAACACCATATATTTT	CASSLMSGALTGNTIYF
.	TRBV6-5	TRBJ1-2	.	TGTGCCAGCAGTGAACTGGCTGGCTACACCTTC	CASSELAGYTF
TRBD1	TRBV18	TRBJ1-4	.	TGTGCCAGCTCACCTCTAAGGGACAGGGGGATTGAAAAACTGTTTTTT	CASSPLRDRGIEKLFF
.	TRBV27	TRBJ1-1	.	TGTGCCAGCAGTGACCTCCCTCTAACTGAAGCTTTCTTT	CASSDLPLTEAFF
.	TRBV7-2	TRBJ1-2	.	TGTGCCAGCAGCTGGGGGGCCGGGACACCAGATGGCTACACCTTC	CASSWGAGTPDGYTF
.	TRBV11-1	TRBJ2-2	.	TGTGCCAGCAGCTTACGCCAGGGGAACACCGGGGAGCTGTTTTTT	CASSLRQGNTGELFF
.	TRBV6-5	TRBJ2-7	.	TGTGCCAGCAGTTACGGGCAGGGGAGCCTCGAGCAGTACTTC	CASSYGQGSLEQYF
.	TRBV11-3	TRBJ1-4	.	TGTGCCAGCGGTCCGAGGGGGACCGGGGCGACTAATGAAAAACTGTTTTTT	CASGPRGTGATNEKLFF